The sample holds many counts of the clone carrying this TCR beta chain. With a much larger clone just one base away, this may be a read error. This specimen comes from a study of neurological immune-mediated disorders. TCRdb redid the calling of the 5' RACE reads with MiXCR, one entry per CDR3 protein. The sample includes fewer than 85,000 distinct CDR3 sequences, 4.5% to 6.5% of them seen just once. V lost 6 bases and J 3 bases, leaving 11 bases between the germline ends. Germline V gives CDR1 SQVTM, CDR2 ANQGSEA. This CDR3 contains 12 residues. The genes are TRBV29-1 and TRBJ2-5, with D tentatively TRBD1 (6 bases). The receptor was isolated from a woman under 40 with multiple sclerosis. Sequencing was done on a sample of PBMCs. CDR3 in amino acids: CSVLKGEETQYF. The CDR3 DNA reads as TGCAGCGTATTAAAGGGGGAAGAGACCCAGTACTTC.